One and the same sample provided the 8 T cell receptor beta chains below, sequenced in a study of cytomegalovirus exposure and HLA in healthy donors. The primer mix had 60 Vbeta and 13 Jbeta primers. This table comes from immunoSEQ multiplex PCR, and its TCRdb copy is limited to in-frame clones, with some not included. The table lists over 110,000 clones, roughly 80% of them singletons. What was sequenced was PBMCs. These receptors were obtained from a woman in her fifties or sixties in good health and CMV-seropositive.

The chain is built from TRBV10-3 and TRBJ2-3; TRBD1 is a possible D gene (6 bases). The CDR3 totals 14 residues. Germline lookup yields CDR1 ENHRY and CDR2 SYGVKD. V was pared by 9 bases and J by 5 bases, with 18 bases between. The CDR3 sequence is CAMKQGLEVDTQYF. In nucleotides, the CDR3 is TGTGCCATGAAACAGGGTCTAGAAGTAGATACGCAGTATTTT.

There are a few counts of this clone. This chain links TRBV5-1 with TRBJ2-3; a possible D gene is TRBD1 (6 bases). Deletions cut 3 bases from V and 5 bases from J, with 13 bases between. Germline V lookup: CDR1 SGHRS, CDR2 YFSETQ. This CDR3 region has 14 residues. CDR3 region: CASSSLGAQDTQYF. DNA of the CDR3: TGCGCCAGCAGCTCTCTGGGGGCGCAAGATACGCAGTATTTT.

The CDR3 nucleotides are TGTGCCAGCAGTTACGGGGGCATAATGAACACTGAAGCTTTCTTT. As protein: CASSYGGIMNTEAFF. The V gene is TRBV6-5, the J gene TRBJ1-1; possible D gene TRBD1, 6 bases. The germline V gene has CDR1 MNHEY and CDR2 SVGAGI. The CDR3 length is 15 residues. V lost 2 bases and J 0 bases, leaving 10 bases between the germline ends.

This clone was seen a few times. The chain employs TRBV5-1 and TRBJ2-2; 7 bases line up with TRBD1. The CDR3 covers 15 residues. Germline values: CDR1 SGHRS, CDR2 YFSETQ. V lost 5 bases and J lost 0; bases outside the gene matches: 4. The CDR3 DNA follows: TGCGCCAGCAGTCCCGGGACAGCGAACACCGGGGAGCTGTTTTTT. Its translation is CASSPGTANTGELFF.

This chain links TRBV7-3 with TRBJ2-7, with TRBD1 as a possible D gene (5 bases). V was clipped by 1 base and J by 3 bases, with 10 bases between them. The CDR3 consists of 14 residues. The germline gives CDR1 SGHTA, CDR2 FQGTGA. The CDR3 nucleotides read TGTGCCAGCAGCTTAAAGGGTCAGGGCTACGAGCAGTACTTC. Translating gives CASSLKGQGYEQYF.

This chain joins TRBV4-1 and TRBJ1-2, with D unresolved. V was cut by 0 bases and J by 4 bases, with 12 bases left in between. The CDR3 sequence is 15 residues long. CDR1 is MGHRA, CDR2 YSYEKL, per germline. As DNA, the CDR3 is TGCGCCAGCAGCCAAGATCCGCAGGATCCCTATGGCTACACCTTC. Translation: CASSQDPQDPYGYTF.

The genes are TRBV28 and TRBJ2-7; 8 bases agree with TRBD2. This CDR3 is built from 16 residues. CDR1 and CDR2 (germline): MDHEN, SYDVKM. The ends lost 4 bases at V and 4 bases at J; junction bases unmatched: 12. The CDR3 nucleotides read TGTGCCAGCAGTTCGGGAGGGACGGCGATTGTGTACGAGCAGTACTTC. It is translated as CASSSGGTAIVYEQYF.

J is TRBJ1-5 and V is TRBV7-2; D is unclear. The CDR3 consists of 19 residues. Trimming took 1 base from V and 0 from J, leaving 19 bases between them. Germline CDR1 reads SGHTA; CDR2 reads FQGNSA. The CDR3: CASSLVSGGATYSNQPQHF. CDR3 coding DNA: TGTGCCAGCAGCTTAGTCTCAGGAGGAGCAACCTATAGCAATCAGCCCCAGCATTTT.